One sample yielded the 21 T cell receptor beta chains listed below, sequenced in a study of blood T cells in healthy people across ages (dated by TCRdb to between 2014 and 2017). Library prep was done by 5' RACE. Sequencer: Illumina HiSeq 2500. A second roughly 6 to 12 cycle PCR used a sample-barcoded 5' primer and a J-beta primer mix. The raw public reads went through TCRdb reprocessing: fastp at Q25, MiXCR clone calling, in-frame beta chains kept. CDR3 protein sequences are deduplicated, and each keeps its most common genes and DNA. The table for this sample lists about a million distinct CDR3 sequences; just over 50% of them were counted only once. The ten largest clones take up about 21% of the sample. The sample was blood. Receptor source: a woman aged 60-75 years in good health.

The J gene is TRBJ2-7, the V gene TRBV11-1; D possibly corresponds to TRBD1 (5 bases). Trimming took off 4 bases at V and 6 bases at J, with 16 bases between the two ends. The CDR3 totals 14 residues. The V gene's germline CDR1 is SGHAT and CDR2 FQDESV (reference sequence). The CDR3 sequence is CASSSIDRRSEQYF. CDR3 DNA: TGTGCCAGCAGCTCAATAGACAGACGAAGCGAGCAGTACTTC. Full variable domain (outside the CDR3, taken from reference TRBV11-1 and TRBJ2-7): EAEVAQSPRYKITEKSQAVAFWCDPISGHATLYWYRQILGQGPELLVQFQDESVVDDSQLPKDRFSAERLKGVDSTLKIQPAELGDSAMYLCASSSIDRRSEQYFGPGTRLTVT.

The chain combines TRBV4-1 with TRBJ1-5; D uncertain. V was clipped by 0 bases and J by 9 bases, with 15 bases between them. The germline V gene encodes CDR1 MGHRA and CDR2 YSYEKL. The CDR3 has 15 amino acids. CDR3 region: CASSQDWPGLTPQHF. For the CDR3, the DNA is TGCGCCAGCAGCCAAGATTGGCCGGGGTTGACGCCCCAGCATTTT.

Worth noting for this clonotype: A much larger clone sits a single nucleotide away, making a read error possible. The V call is TRBV4-2, the J call TRBJ2-5; 12 nucleotides match TRBD2. The junction had 14 bases not matched to a gene; V was cut back by 4 bases and J by 11 bases. The CDR3 is 16 residues long. Germline V gene data show CDR1 as LGHNA and CDR2 as YNFKEQ. The CDR3 nucleotides are TGTGCCAGCAGCCGATCTAGCGGGAGGGGAGTGATGGAGCAGTACTTC. Translating it yields CASSRSSGRGVMEQYF.

Of note for this clonotype: One end of the junction fails to match germline, which may point to a read error. The V call is TRBV4-1, the J call TRBJ2-5, with a weak D call TRBD2 (5 bases). The CDR3 loop spans 16 amino acids. CDR1 and CDR2 from the germline V gene are MGHRA and YSYEKL. CDR3 region: CASSWESPGSQETHYF. CDR3 DNA: TGCGCCAGCAGCTGGGAGTCGCCGGGGTCCCAAGAGACCCATTACTTC.

A few counts support this clonotype. V usage is TRBV7-2 and J usage is TRBJ2-5; tentatively, D is TRBD2 (5 bases). The germline V gene encodes CDR1 SGHTA and CDR2 FQGNSA. The ends were cut back, 5 bases at V and 3 bases at J, with 13 bases in the middle. The CDR3 is made up of 14 amino acids. The CDR3 sequence: CASSRLTGKETQYF. The CDR3 nucleotides are TGTGCCAGCAGCCGTCTCACGGGGAAAGAGACCCAGTACTTC.

This clonotype was detected a few times. The rearrangement uses TRBV27 and TRBJ2-7, with 9 bases identical to TRBD2. This CDR3 has 15 amino acids. The V segment lost 1 base and the J segment 7 bases; nucleotides outside the gene matches: 8. Per the germline V gene, CDR1 is MNHEY and CDR2 is SMNVEV (reference sequence). Written as DNA, the CDR3 is TGTGCCAGCAGTTTATGGGCTAGCGGGACTCAAGAGCAGTACTTC. Translating it yields CASSLWASGTQEQYF.

In its sample, this clonotype was seen a few times. The J gene is TRBJ2-7, the V gene TRBV7-2, with TRBD1 as a possible D gene (8 bases). Germline V gene data show CDR1 as SGHTA and CDR2 as FQGNSA. Trimming pared 3 bases from V and 3 bases from J, leaving 15 bases between. The CDR3 is 15 residues long. The CDR3 nucleotides are TGTGCCAGCAGCTTCGGAACAGGGGGGGGCTACGAGCAGTACTTC. Protein sequence: CASSFGTGGGYEQYF.

The V and J genes are TRBV7-2 and TRBJ1-5, with D unclear. The CDR3 extends over 12 amino acids. V gave up 5 bases and J gave up 4 bases, with 6 bases separating them. CDR1 is SGHTA, CDR2 FQGNSA, per germline. CDR3 nucleotide sequence: TGTGCCAGCAGCGTAATTAATCAGCCCCAGCATTTT. This codes for CASSVINQPQHF. The variable domain in full, completed from reference TRBV7-2 and TRBJ1-5, reads GAGVSQSPSNKVTEKGKDVELRCDPISGHTALYWYRQSLGQGLEFLIYFQGNSAPDKSGLPSDRFSAERTGGSVSTLTIQRTQQEDSAVYLCASSVINQPQHFGDGTRLSIL.

The chain recombines TRBV20-1 with TRBJ2-5, with 10 bases lining up with TRBD1. Germline lookup yields CDR1 DFQATT and CDR2 SNEGSKA (reference sequence). The junction had 4 bases not matched to a gene; V was cut back by 6 bases and J by 6 bases. The length of the CDR3 is 12 residues. CDR3 in amino acids: CSAATGGQTQYF. DNA of the CDR3: TGCAGTGCCGCGACAGGGGGCCAGACCCAGTACTTC.

The chain recombines TRBV7-9 with TRBJ1-2, with D tentatively TRBD1 (6 bases). The CDR3 runs to 13 residues. Trimming cost V 5 bases and J 3 bases, with 10 bases left between them. Per germline, CDR1 SEHNR and CDR2 FQNEAQ (reference sequence). The CDR3 spells CASSHREDYGYTF. The CDR3 bases are TGTGCCAGCAGCCACAGGGAGGACTATGGCTACACCTTC.

This chain uses TRBV4-2 with TRBJ1-1; D call uncertain. V gave up 1 base and J gave up 3 bases, with 15 bases separating them. CDR1 is LGHNA, CDR2 YNFKEQ, per germline. The CDR3 extends over 16 amino acids. The CDR3 region is CASSQVNSGHHTEAFF. CDR3 bases: TGTGCCAGCAGCCAAGTCAACTCCGGGCATCACACTGAAGCTTTCTTT.

This clonotype was counted a few times. The rearrangement joins TRBV12-3 or TRBV12-4 to TRBJ2-7; 10 bases map to TRBD2. J was trimmed by 6 bases and V by 6 bases; bases with no gene match: 8. The CDR3 is 14 amino acids. CDR3 DNA: TGTGCCAGCAGCCTCGCCCTAGCGGGAGCCGAGCAGTACTTC. Protein: CASSLALAGAEQYF.

The rearrangement links TRBV12-3 or TRBV12-4 to TRBJ1-4; no reliable D call. Trimming shortened V by 8 bases and J by 7 bases, and 17 bases separated the two germline ends. This CDR3 spans 14 amino acids. CDR3 bases: TGTGCCAGCGGCTCTCCGGGAGCGAGTGAAAAACTGTTTTTT. As protein: CASGSPGASEKLFF.

In DNA, the CDR3 is TGTGCCAGCAGTCTCCCCGGGACAGGCCCGGGGAAACTGTTTTTT. Translating gives CASSLPGTGPGKLFF. V and J are TRBV28 and TRBJ1-4, with 8 bases fitting TRBD1. The CDR3 consists of 15 residues. J gave up 11 bases and V 5 bases, and 13 bases lay outside the gene matches. Germline CDR1 is MDHEN and CDR2 is SYDVKM.

This chain connects TRBV28 to TRBJ2-3, with a weak D call TRBD2 (5 bases). Looked up from germline, CDR1 is MDHEN and CDR2 is SYDVKM. The CDR3 covers 12 residues. V lost 7 bases and J 4 bases, leaving 9 bases between the germline ends. The CDR3 sequence is CASTGGPDTQYF. In nucleotides, the CDR3 is TGTGCCAGCACAGGCGGGCCAGATACGCAGTATTTT. Drawing the rest from reference TRBV28 and TRBJ2-3, the complete variable domain is DVKVTQSSRYLVKRTGEKVFLECVQDMDHENMFWYRQDPGLGLRLIYFSYDVKMKEKGDIPEGYSVSREKKERFSLILESASTNQTSMYLCASTGGPDTQYFGPGTRLTVL.

V and J are TRBV12-3 or TRBV12-4 and TRBJ2-6; D gene ambiguous. The CDR3 is 17 amino acids. Between the trimmed V and J ends, which lost 6 bases and 0 bases, there was a span of 15 bases. CDR3 region: CASSPSGPYSGANVLTF. The CDR3 DNA reads TGTGCCAGCAGCCCCTCCGGACCCTACTCTGGGGCCAACGTCCTGACTTTC.

This clonotype has just a few counts. The chain links TRBV29-1 to TRBJ2-3, with D hard to call. V gave up 6 bases and J gave up 6 bases, with 16 bases separating them. Per germline, CDR1 SQVTM and CDR2 ANQGSEA. The CDR3 is made up of 13 amino acids. The CDR3 reads CSVPGEARDTQYF. The CDR3 bases are TGCAGCGTCCCCGGAGAGGCCAGGGATACGCAGTATTTT.

The genes are TRBV18 and TRBJ2-7; 7 bases line up with TRBD2. Germline V gene data show CDR1 as KGHSH and CDR2 as LQKENI. The CDR3 has 14 amino acids. Trimming at V came to 3 bases and at J to 8 bases, leaving 10 bases not matched to a gene. CDR3 protein: CASSPSSGIEKQYF. CDR3 bases: TGTGCCAGCTCACCGTCCAGCGGGATTGAAAAGCAGTACTTC.

This clonotype has a single count. This may come from a read error, since a much larger clone is one base off. V is TRBV7-6 and J is TRBJ2-3, with 10 bases aligning to TRBD2. CDR3 size: 16 residues. Germline CDR1 reads SGHVS; CDR2 reads FNYEAQ. CDR3 sequence (DNA): TGTGCCAGCAGCCTCGGACTAGCGGAGACCACAGATACGCGGTATTTT. Residues: CASSLGLAETTDTRYF.

The rearrangement uses TRBV2 and TRBJ2-7; D possibly matches TRBD1 or TRBD2 (6 bases each). Germline CDR1 SNHLY, CDR2 FYNNEI. The V gene lost 5 bases and the J gene lost 4 bases, with 15 bases spanning the gap. The CDR3 loop spans 14 amino acids. The CDR3 DNA reads as TGTGCCAGCAGTAAACGAAGGGGGGAGTACGAGCAGTACTTC. Translation gives CASSKRRGEYEQYF.

CDR3 amino acids: CASSRITGTGDSGRVYEQYF. In nucleotides, the CDR3 is TGCGCCAGCAGCCGAATAACCGGGACAGGAGATAGCGGGAGGGTCTACGAGCAGTACTTC. The chain carries TRBV4-1 and TRBJ2-7; TRBD2 matches 11 bases. The V and J ends lost 4 bases and 3 bases, in that order; junction bases with no gene match: 20. The V gene's germline CDR1 is MGHRA and CDR2 YSYEKL. The CDR3 covers 20 residues.